This TCR beta chain stems from a study of cytomegalovirus exposure and HLA in healthy donors. Study-level information: HLA-typed donors were the source of about 85 million unique TCRs held in an early data release.

The study ran its PCR with 60 Vbeta and 13 Jbeta primers. This table comes from immunoSEQ multiplex PCR, and its TCRdb copy is limited to in-frame clones, with some not included. The sample includes around 140,000 clones, approximately 78% seen only once; the top ten take 2% to 2.5%. The material sequenced was PBMCs. The receptor was derived from a woman aged 18-29 years in good health and CMV-seropositive.

In DNA form, the CDR3 reads TGTGCCAGCAGTGCGATGGAGGCTAATGAAAAACTGTTTTTT. This sequence encodes CASSAMEANEKLFF. V usage is TRBV25-1 and J usage is TRBJ1-4; D uncertain. The CDR3 loop spans 14 amino acids. Germline CDR1 MGHDK, CDR2 SYGVNS. V gave up 4 bases and J gave up 3 bases, with 9 bases separating them.